Following are 14 T cell receptor beta chains from one sample sequenced in a study of blood T cell repertoires in COVID-19 (dated by TCRdb to about 2020). Libraries were prepared through the immunoSEQ multiplex PCR assay. The immuneACCESS repertoire file appears here via TCRdb, limited to in-frame rearrangements. These files lack a portion of the clones; in checked studies, under half of the deficit traces to unresolved V genes, and the cause of the others is not known. The sample table holds 85,000 to 100,000 clones, of which roughly 72% were seen once. The top ten clones comprise around 25% of the sample. Sequencing used peripheral blood. Receptor source: a woman aged 60-75 years in a cohort sampled during active or convalescent COVID-19.

The V call is TRBV5-1, the J call TRBJ2-2, with no clear D. This CDR3 is 16 amino acids long. Per the germline V gene, CDR1 is SGHRS and CDR2 is YFSETQ. Between the trimmed V and J ends, which lost 0 bases and 2 bases, there was a span of 11 bases. The CDR3 DNA follows: TGCGCCAGCAGCTTGGAGAGCATGATTAACACCGGGGAGCTGTTTTTT. Its protein product is CASSLESMINTGELFF.

The genes are TRBV7-8 and TRBJ2-3, with D unclear. The CDR3 has 12 amino acids. Germline CDR1 reads SGHVS; CDR2 reads FQNEAQ. V was pared by 3 bases and J by 6 bases, with 7 bases between. The DNA of the CDR3 is TGTGCCAGCAGCTTGTTTCGGGATACGCAGTATTTT. Encoded protein: CASSLFRDTQYF.

J is TRBJ2-2 and V is TRBV23-1; perhaps TRBD2 as D (5 bases). TRBV23-1 is given ORF status, its function remaining uncertain. V was pared by 5 bases and J by 0 bases, with 13 bases between. This CDR3 is 16 amino acids long. In DNA, the CDR3 is TGCGCCAGCAGTGAGGGTCTCGTGGCGAACACCGGGGAGCTGTTTTTT. Protein: CASSEGLVANTGELFF.

This rearrangement joins TRBV5-4 to TRBJ2-3, with TRBD1 matching 8 bases. Germline CDR1 and CDR2: SGHNT and YYREEE (reference sequence). After removal of 4 bases from V and 0 bases from J, the junction contained 7 bases not matched to a gene. CDR3 length equals 16 residues. Written as DNA, the CDR3 is TGTGCCAGCAGCAGAGTCGGACAGGGCAGCACAGATACGCAGTATTTT. It codes for CASSRVGQGSTDTQYF. Based on the CDR3 plus reference TRBV5-4 and TRBJ2-3, the full variable domain is ETGVTQSPTHLIKTRGQQVTLRCSSQSGHNTVSWYQQALGQGPQFIFQYYREEENGRGNFPPRFSGLQFPNYSSELNVNALELDDSALYLCASSRVGQGSTDTQYFGPGTRLTVL.

V gene TRBV6-4 combines with J gene TRBJ1-1, with a weak D call TRBD1 (6 bases). The CDR3 is 13 amino acids. V shed 3 bases and J shed 5 bases, with 10 bases lying between them. Germline V gene lookup returns CDR1 MRHNA and CDR2 SNTAGT. CDR3 nucleotide sequence: TGTGCCAGCAGTGAGGCCAGGGGAACTGAAGCTTTCTTT. Protein: CASSEARGTEAFF.

This clone is medium-sized by share. CDR3 region: CATSRQGLSNYGYTF. CDR3 bases: TGTGCCACCAGCCGCCAGGGCCTATCTAACTATGGCTACACCTTC. The rearrangement joins TRBV15 to TRBJ1-2, with D perhaps TRBD1 (5 bases). The CDR3 has 15 residues. V was shortened by 5 bases and J by 0 bases, with 13 bases between the two germline ends. Germline assignment: CDR1 LNHNV and CDR2 YYDKDF (reference sequence).

The chain uses TRBV21-1 and TRBJ2-3; the DNA was not used to check the table's D call, TRBD2. TRBV21-1 is annotated as a pseudogene. The CDR3 is 18 residues long. The chain's CDR3 is CASSKGPSGPRSTDTQYF. The CDR3 nucleotides read TGTGCCAGCAGCAAAGGGCCTAGCGGTCCCCGGAGCACAGATACGCAGTATTTT.

In nucleotides, the CDR3 is TGTGCCAGCTCACCCTATGAGGAACCCCTCCACTTT. As protein: CASSPYEEPLHF. The V gene is TRBV18, the J gene TRBJ1-6; D remains unclear. V gave up 3 bases and J gave up 12 bases, with 9 bases separating them. CDR1 is KGHSH, CDR2 LQKENI, per germline. This CDR3 has 12 residues.

V usage is TRBV9 and J usage is TRBJ1-2; maybe TRBD1 (5 bases). This CDR3 is 15 amino acids long. Germline CDR1 reads SGDLS; CDR2 reads YYNGEE. Trimming took 0 bases from V and 3 from J, leaving 12 bases between them. The CDR3 bases are TGTGCCAGCAGCGTAGATTCCCAGGGCGACTATGGCTACACCTTC. Amino acid sequence: CASSVDSQGDYGYTF.

V is TRBV29-1 and J is TRBJ2-3; no clear D. The CDR3 loop spans 13 amino acids. V was shortened by 5 bases and J by 1 base, with 10 bases between the two germline ends. Per the germline V gene, CDR1 is SQVTM and CDR2 is ANQGSEA. The CDR3 sequence: CSVHQTGTDTQYF. In nucleotides, the CDR3 is TGCAGCGTTCATCAAACAGGCACAGATACGCAGTATTTT.

The table lists this clone with many counts. The V and J genes are TRBV21-1 and TRBJ1-5. TRBV21-1 is labeled a pseudogene. CDR3 length: 18 residues. The CDR3 nucleotides are TGTGCCAGCAGCCCTCCCGGGCGGTCAGGAGGTCCGAATCAGCCCCAGCATTTT. Its protein is CASSPPGRSGGPNQPQHF.

The chain is built from TRBV6-5 and TRBJ2-2; D may be TRBD1 (6 bases). CDR1 and CDR2 from the germline V gene are MNHEY and SVGAGI. Deletions cut 6 bases from V and 2 bases from J, with 13 bases between. The CDR3 runs to 15 residues. The CDR3 DNA sequence: TGTGCCAGCAGCCCAGGGACACCTAACACCGGGGAGCTGTTTTTT. Translating it yields CASSPGTPNTGELFF.

This clone has a single count. The V and J genes are TRBV21-1 and TRBJ1-3. TRBV21-1 is a known pseudogene. CDR3 size: 17 residues. This CDR3 reads CASSKGRGACSGNTIYF. For the CDR3, the DNA is TGTGCCAGCAGCAAAGGGCGGGGGGCCTGCTCTGGAAACACCATATATTTT.

The J gene is TRBJ1-1, the V gene TRBV13; 7 bases agree with TRBD1. CDR1 and CDR2 from the germline V gene are PRHDT and FYEKMQ (reference sequence). After removal of 5 bases from V and 11 bases from J, the junction contained 8 bases not matched to a gene. The CDR3 sequence is 12 residues long. In DNA form, the CDR3 reads TGTGCCAGCAGCCCCCATGACAGGGCGGCTTTCTTT. The encoded protein is CASSPHDRAAFF.